The 17 T cell receptor beta chains below come from one sample, sequenced in a study of vaccination effects on CD4 cells after COVID-19. Profiled with immunoSEQ multiplex PCR; TCRdb holds only in-frame clones, not every one. The data hold 65,000 to 80,000 clones, with roughly 80% observed a single time. These TCRs' antigens remain unknown. Having been cultured for around nine days, the cells underwent CD4+ T cell isolation. Sample: CD4+ T cells from PBMCs cultured without peptide, taken before COVID-19 vaccination. These receptors all stem from a human donor who received a COVID-19 vaccine.

The chain links TRBV12-3 or TRBV12-4 to TRBJ2-2, with D unclear. This CDR3 is built from 11 residues. The ends were cut back, 7 bases at V and 5 bases at J, with 5 bases in the middle. For the CDR3, the DNA is TGTGCCAGCACCTGGACCGGGGAGCTGTTTTTT. This translates into CASTWTGELFF.

In this sample, this clone turned up a few times. This rearrangement joins TRBV18 to TRBJ1-2; 10 bases agree with TRBD1. The germline V gene encodes CDR1 KGHSH and CDR2 LQKENI. V lost 6 bases and J lost 4; bases outside the gene matches: 11. CDR3 length: 16 amino acids. The CDR3 sequence is CASSQSGTGVGYGYTF. CDR3 in DNA: TGTGCCAGCTCCCAATCCGGGACAGGGGTTGGCTATGGCTACACCTTC.

The sample holds one count of this clone. The chain joins TRBV11-2 to TRBJ1-2, with 9 bases that match TRBD1. The ends lost 2 bases at V and 1 base at J; junction bases unmatched: 5. Germline CDR1 reads SGHAT; CDR2 reads FQNNGV. This CDR3 region has 16 residues. The CDR3 protein is CASSLLTGGNNYGYTF. The CDR3 coding sequence is TGTGCCAGCAGCTTATTGACAGGGGGGAATAACTATGGCTACACCTTC.

CDR3 sequence (DNA): TGCGCCAGCAGCACCCGACAGGGGCGGGGGACTGAAGCTTTCTTT. This translates into CASSTRQGRGTEAFF. The chain joins TRBV4-1 to TRBJ1-1, with 8 bases matching TRBD1. The CDR3 runs to 15 residues. Looked up from germline, CDR1 is MGHRA and CDR2 is YSYEKL. V dropped 5 bases and J dropped 5; count of bases not matched to a gene: 10.

V and J are TRBV7-2 and TRBJ2-6; D is possibly TRBD1 or TRBD2 (6 bases each). The germline V gene has CDR1 SGHTA and CDR2 FQGNSA. This CDR3 comprises 18 residues. The V end was cut by 8 bases, the J end by 0 bases, with 20 bases between. DNA for the CDR3: TGTGCCAGCCGCCCCCTCGGGGGACAACTCTCTGGGGCCAACGTCCTGACTTTC. Translated: CASRPLGGQLSGANVLTF.

The V gene is TRBV24-1, the J gene TRBJ2-2, with TRBD1 matching 8 bases. Germline CDR1 KGHDR, CDR2 SFDVKD. The CDR3 spans 14 residues. Unmatched junction bases numbered 7, after V lost 8 bases and J lost 6 bases. As DNA, the CDR3 is TGTGCCACCACCGGACAGGGAACGGCCGGGGAGCTGTTTTTT. Protein: CATTGQGTAGELFF.

This chain uses TRBV4-1 with TRBJ1-2; the D is unclear. V lost 1 base and J lost 2, with 8 bases in between. Germline values: CDR1 MGHRA, CDR2 YSYEKL. The CDR3 length is 14 residues. The DNA for the CDR3 is TGCGCCAGCAGCCAAGTGGGCCTCAACTATGGCTACACCTTC. Protein product: CASSQVGLNYGYTF.

The V and J genes are TRBV29-1 and TRBJ1-2; tentatively, D is TRBD1 (6 bases). Germline V lookup: CDR1 SQVTM, CDR2 ANQGSEA. Trimming left V 7 bases short and J 7 bases short, with 19 bases between. The CDR3 is 13 amino acids. CDR3 amino acids: CSAYENRAPGYTF. As DNA, the CDR3 is TGCAGCGCATACGAAAACAGGGCTCCTGGCTACACCTTC.

This chain joins TRBV7-9 and TRBJ2-5; D gene unclear. This CDR3 contains 13 residues. Germline V gene sequence: CDR1 SEHNR, CDR2 FQNEAQ (reference sequence). Deletions cut 3 bases from V and 2 bases from J, with 7 bases between. The CDR3 protein is CASSLAAQETQYF. The CDR3 DNA reads TGTGCCAGCAGCTTGGCAGCACAAGAGACCCAGTACTTC.

The chain carries TRBV19 and TRBJ1-2; D call uncertain. Trimming took 6 bases from V and 1 from J, leaving 9 bases between them. CDR1 LNHDA and CDR2 SQIVND come from the germline V gene (reference sequence). The CDR3 contains 13 residues. The CDR3 sequence: CASRANYNYGYTF. CDR3 coding DNA: TGTGCCAGTAGGGCAAATTATAACTATGGCTACACCTTC.

This sequence joins TRBV24-1 and TRBJ1-2; TRBD1 agrees at 7 bases. The CDR3 length is 16 residues. The V gene end was trimmed by 4 bases and the J gene end by 7 bases; junction bases not matched to a gene: 14. Looked up from germline, CDR1 is KGHDR and CDR2 is SFDVKD. In DNA, the CDR3 is TGTGCCACCAGTGACCCAGGCGAGACAGGGCCTTCTGGCTACACCTTC. Protein: CATSDPGETGPSGYTF.

The chain uses TRBV19 and TRBJ2-1; TRBD1 matches at 11 bases. Germline CDR1 reads LNHDA; CDR2 reads SQIVND (reference sequence). Germline trimming cut 6 bases from V and 3 bases from J; bases unmatched to any gene: 4. CDR3 length: 15 residues. The CDR3 sequence: CASRPGTGGYNEQFF. Written as DNA, the CDR3 is TGTGCCAGTAGACCTGGGACAGGGGGCTACAATGAGCAGTTCTTC.

The CDR3: CASSPLGGVRGYTF. The DNA of the CDR3 is TGTGCCAGCAGCCCGTTGGGCGGGGTCCGGGGCTACACCTTC. The chain carries TRBV7-2 and TRBJ1-2; D ambiguous. The germline gives CDR1 SGHTA, CDR2 FQGNSA. This CDR3 has 14 amino acids. With 5 bases removed from V and 8 bases from J, the gap between germline ends came to 18 bases.

The chain is built from TRBV7-9 and TRBJ1-2; 11 bases fit TRBD1. CDR3 length equals 15 residues. The V and J ends lost 1 base and 8 bases, in that order; junction bases with no gene match: 6. From germline, CDR1 is SEHNR and CDR2 FQNEAQ (reference sequence). The chain's CDR3 is CASSLVGQGARGYTF. CDR3 bases: TGTGCCAGCAGCTTAGTAGGACAGGGGGCGCGGGGCTACACCTTC.

The rearrangement links TRBV6-1 to TRBJ1-1; D gene ambiguous. This CDR3 is built from 15 residues. The V and J ends lost 3 bases and 4 bases respectively, with 15 bases between them. Germline values: CDR1 MNHNS, CDR2 SASEGT. DNA of the CDR3: TGTGCCAGCAGTGATAGAGGGAGGGCGAGCACTGAAGCTTTCTTT. Translated: CASSDRGRASTEAFF.

This clone was counted a few times. The V and J genes are TRBV7-3 and TRBJ2-1; no reliable D call. This CDR3 contains 13 residues. V was cut by 2 bases and J by 0 bases, with 2 bases left in between. In germline, CDR1 is SGHTA, CDR2 FQGTGA. Written as DNA, the CDR3 is TGTGCCAGCAGCTTAGACTCCTACAATGAGCAGTTCTTC. Protein sequence: CASSLDSYNEQFF.

The chain employs TRBV9 and TRBJ1-4; D possibly corresponds to TRBD1 (6 bases). Germline V gene lookup returns CDR1 SGDLS and CDR2 YYNGEE. V dropped 4 bases and J dropped 3 bases, with 19 bases sitting between them. CDR3 size: 17 residues. CDR3 region: CASSSEGGWGANEKLFF. CDR3 nucleotides: TGTGCCAGCAGCTCCGAAGGGGGGTGGGGGGCTAATGAAAAACTGTTTTTT.